This is a list of T cell receptor beta chains from one sample in a study of cytomegalovirus exposure and HLA in healthy donors. TCRdb's copy holds only in-frame clones and misses some; the assay was immunoSEQ multiplex PCR. The table lists some 200,000 clones, around 73% of them singletons. The specimen was PBMCs. Source of these receptors: a woman in her twenties or thirties in good health and CMV-seronegative. The CDR3 runs from the conserved cysteine through the conserved F or W. D genes are given only for firm matches. Clone size is stated in some rows and not others, as once, few, many or a class when expanded.

abundance	v_gene	d_gene	j_gene	CDR3nt	CDR3aa
NA	TRBV6-6	TRBD1	TRBJ1-4	TGTGCCAGCAGTCGACAGGGGGAAAAACTGTTTTTT	CASSRQGEKLFF
NA	TRBV7-9	NA	TRBJ1-2	TGTGCCAGCAGCTTAGTTGGGGCGTATGGCTACCCCTTC	CASSLVGAYGYPF
NA	TRBV15	TRBD2	TRBJ2-1	TGTGCCACCAGGGCCCGGGTGGCGGGAGGACACAATGAGGGGCAGTTCTTC	CATRARVAGGHNEGQFF
NA	TRBV4-2	NA	TRBJ2-5	TGTGCCAGCAGCCAAGGTATTTCGAGGGAAGAGACCCAGTACTTC	CASSQGISREETQYF
NA	TRBV6-1	NA	TRBJ1-2	TGTGCCAGCAACCTAGGGGGGGCGAATGGCTACACCTTC	CASNLGGANGYTF
NA	TRBV19	TRBD1	TRBJ2-2	TGTGCCAGTAGCAGGGACAGCCCCAACACCGGGGAGCTGTTTTTT	CASSRDSPNTGELFF
NA	TRBV15	TRBD1	TRBJ2-7	TGTGCCACCAGCAGGACAGGGTCCTCCTACGAGCAGTACTTC	CATSRTGSSYEQYF
NA	TRBV6-5	NA	TRBJ1-6	TGTGCCACCGCGCAGGGGACCTTCTATAATTCACCCCTCCACTTT	CATAQGTFYNSPLHF
few	TRBV2	NA	TRBJ2-1	TGTGCCAGCAGTGTCAGACTCTACAATGAGCAGTTCTTC	CASSVRLYNEQFF
NA	TRBV19	TRBD1	TRBJ1-5	TGTGCCAGTAGTATTGACAGGGCTCGGGGTCAGCCCCAGCATTTT	CASSIDRARGQPQHF
NA	TRBV11-2	TRBD1	TRBJ2-7	TGTGCCAGCAGCTTCAGACAGGGTTTCTACGAGCAGTACTTC	CASSFRQGFYEQYF
NA	TRBV6-5	NA	TRBJ2-1	TGTGCCAGCACGAGGACTTCTCCTTACAATGAGCAGTTCTTC	CASTRTSPYNEQFF
NA	TRBV27	NA	TRBJ1-5	TGTGCCAGCAGTCCGGGGTGGGGGTGGGTCAAGCGGGATCAGCCCCAGCATTTT	CASSPGWGWVKRDQPQHF
NA	TRBV5-1	NA	TRBJ2-5	TGCGCCAGCAGCTTGCTTGGACAGCTCCAAGAGACCCAGTACTTC	CASSLLGQLQETQYF
NA	TRBV2	TRBD2	TRBJ2-1	TGTGCCAGCAGTGGCCTAGGGACTAGCGGGAGCGGAATACGGCAGTTCTTC	CASSGLGTSGSGIRQFF
NA	TRBV2	NA	TRBJ1-4	TGTGCCAGCAGCCGAGGGGCGGGGAGTAATGAAAAACTGTTTTTT	CASSRGAGSNEKLFF
NA	TRBV19	NA	TRBJ2-3	TGTGCCAGTAGTATTTATTTTGAGACTTACCACATCACAGATACGCAGTATTTT	CASSIYFETYHITDTQYF
NA	TRBV7-9	TRBD2	TRBJ2-5	TGTGCCAGCAGCTTAGATTTTAAGAGCGGGGCCCCCCGGGAGACCCAGTACTTC	CASSLDFKSGAPRETQYF
NA	TRBV5-1	NA	TRBJ2-5	TGCGCCAGCAGCTTGGCGGGTCCAGGGGTACAAGAGACCCAGTACTTC	CASSLAGPGVQETQYF
few	TRBV7-2	TRBD1	TRBJ1-2	TGTGCCAGCAGCGCGACAGGGGGCTATGGCTACACCTTC	CASSATGGYGYTF
NA	TRBV11-1	NA	TRBJ1-3	TGTGCCAGCAGCTTCGCCGGCGGTTACGGAAACACCATATATTTT	CASSFAGGYGNTIYF
NA	TRBV14	NA	TRBJ1-4	TGTGCCAGCAGCCTGATAGGGGGAGCTAATGAAAAACTGTTTTTT	CASSLIGGANEKLFF
NA	TRBV11-2	NA	TRBJ2-7	TGTGCCAGCAACTCCCGCGGCAGCTACGAGCAGTACTTC	CASNSRGSYEQYF
NA	TRBV4-2	TRBD2	TRBJ2-3	TGTGCCAGCAGCCAAGATGAAAAGGCTAGCGGGTACATAGCAGATACGCAGTATTTT	CASSQDEKASGYIADTQYF
few	TRBV5-5	TRBD1	TRBJ1-3	TGTGCCAGCAGCCTTGGGACAGTGGCGGGTGGAAACACCATATATTTT	CASSLGTVAGGNTIYF
NA	TRBV19	NA	TRBJ1-5	TGTGCCAGTAGTCGTCGGACTGTTCAGCCCCAGCATTTT	CASSRRTVQPQHF
NA	TRBV5-1	NA	TRBJ2-7	TGCGCCAGCAGCTTGGGAGGGACAAGCTACGAGCAGTACTTC	CASSLGGTSYEQYF
NA	TRBV27	NA	TRBJ2-7	TGTGCCAGCAGTCCCCCCGGTAAGGGGGGGCTCTGGTCCTACGAGCAGTACTTC	CASSPPGKGGLWSYEQYF
NA	TRBV6-5	TRBD1	TRBJ1-5	TGTGCCAGCAAGGACAGGGATAGCAATCAGCCCCAGCATTTT	CASKDRDSNQPQHF
few	TRBV6-5	TRBD1	TRBJ2-2	TGTGCCAGCAGTAAGACAGGGGTCACCGGGGAGCTGTTTTTT	CASSKTGVTGELFF
NA	TRBV13	NA	TRBJ1-1	TGTGCCAGCAGCTTCGGGGGGGGCACTGAAGCTTTCTTT	CASSFGGGTEAFF
NA	TRBV18	NA	TRBJ2-7	TGTGCCAGCTCACCGAGCGTTACGCTAAGCTACGAGCAGTACTTC	CASSPSVTLSYEQYF
NA	TRBV9	NA	TRBJ1-2	TGTGCCAGCAGCGTAGGGGTGGACTATGGCTACCCCTTC	CASSVGVDYGYPF
NA	TRBV6-6	TRBD2	TRBJ2-2	TGTGCCAGCAGTTACCCTAGCGGGAGGCGCACCGGGGAGCTGTTTTTT	CASSYPSGRRTGELFF
once	TRBV6-5	TRBD1	TRBJ2-7	TGTGCCAGCAGTGGGACAGGGAAAGGGTACGAGCAGTACTTC	CASSGTGKGYEQYF
few	TRBV6-5	TRBD1	TRBJ2-2	TGTGCCACTCATCTGACAGGGGCGGACGGGGAGCTGTTTTTT	CATHLTGADGELFF
NA	TRBV28	NA	TRBJ1-3	TGTGCCAGCAGCAGGTTGGCGGACTACTCTGGAAACACCATATATTTT	CASSRLADYSGNTIYF
NA	TRBV5-1	TRBD1	TRBJ2-3	TGCGCCAGCAGCCTAATACAGGGGGGCACAGATACGCAGTATTTT	CASSLIQGGTDTQYF
NA	TRBV30	TRBD2	TRBJ2-5	TGTGCCTGGAGTGTAGCGGGGGGGTGGGAGACCCAGTACTTC	CAWSVAGGWETQYF
NA	TRBV9	NA	TRBJ1-1	TGTGCCAGGGGGGGGGAGAACACTGAAGCTTTCTTT	CARGGENTEAFF
NA	TRBV19	TRBD1	TRBJ1-1	TGTGCCAGTAGCCCTGACAGGGGGCTTGAAGCTTTCTTT	CASSPDRGLEAFF
NA	TRBV4-2	TRBD1	TRBJ1-5	TGTGCCAGCAGCCCAACAGGGACAGGGGATCATAGCAATCAGCCCCAGCATTTT	CASSPTGTGDHSNQPQHF
NA	TRBV6-4	TRBD2	TRBJ2-3	TGTGCCAGCAGTGACTTTTTAGCGGGGGCTAGCACAGATACGCAGTATTTT	CASSDFLAGASTDTQYF
NA	TRBV28	TRBD1	TRBJ1-5	TGTGCCAGCAGTTTTGCTAGGACAGGGACCAGCCAGCCCCAGCATTTT	CASSFARTGTSQPQHF
NA	TRBV6-6	NA	TRBJ2-2	TGTGCCAGCAGTTACAACTGGGAGCTGTTTTTT	CASSYNWELFF
once	TRBV5-5	TRBD1	TRBJ1-1	TGTGCCAGCAGCCGGGGACAGGGAATGCTTTTGAACACTGAAGCTTTCTTT	CASSRGQGMLLNTEAFF
few	TRBV6-4	TRBD1	TRBJ2-3	TGTGCCAGCAGTGACGAGGGGACAGGGGGCGCAGATACGCAGTATTTT	CASSDEGTGGADTQYF
NA	TRBV15	NA	TRBJ2-3	TGTGCCACCAGCAGGCTACTAAATACGCAGTATTTT	CATSRLLNTQYF
few	TRBV18	NA	TRBJ2-2	TGTGCCAGCTCACCTTGGCAGGGGACCGGGGAGCTGTTTTTT	CASSPWQGTGELFF
NA	TRBV5-6	TRBD1	TRBJ1-2	TGTGCCAGCAGCTTGGTAGGACAGGCGTGCTTTTATGGCTACACCTTC	CASSLVGQACFYGYTF
NA	TRBV5-1	NA	TRBJ2-1	TGCGCCAGCAGCTTGGCGGGAGAGTCCTACAATGAGCAGTTCTTC	CASSLAGESYNEQFF